These T cell receptor beta chains were read from a single sample in a study of blood T cells in healthy people across ages. MiXCR, run by TCRdb on the 5' RACE reads, gives a single entry per CDR3 protein. Among hundreds of thousands of distinct CDR3 sequences listed, approximately 53% were seen once. The sequencing input was blood. Source of these receptors: a man aged 40-50 years in good health. Each CDR3 is given with its conserved first and last residue. The D gene is left open where the match is weak. The size of a clone is reported for some rows only, either as once, few or many, or as a class for expanded clones.

clone_size: NA; d_call: NA; j_call: TRBJ1-2; v_call: TRBV3-1; cdr3_nt: TGTGCCAGCAGCCAAGATCTCGCACAGGGTCGCGGCTACACCTTC; cdr3_aa: CASSQDLAQGRGYTF
clone_size: NA; d_call: NA; j_call: TRBJ2-7; v_call: TRBV5-1; cdr3_nt: TGCGCCAGCAGCTTGTCCGGGGGAGGCCCCTACAATGAGCAGTACTTC; cdr3_aa: CASSLSGGGPYNEQYF
clone_size: few; d_call: TRBD2; j_call: TRBJ2-5; v_call: TRBV24-1; cdr3_nt: TGTGCCACCAGTGCTCTAGCGGGAGGAGAGACCCAGTACTTC; cdr3_aa: CATSALAGGETQYF
clone_size: NA; d_call: TRBD1; j_call: TRBJ1-1; v_call: TRBV27; cdr3_nt: TGTGCCAGCAGAACAATCGACAGGGTGACTGAAGCTTTCTTT; cdr3_aa: CASRTIDRVTEAFF
clone_size: NA; d_call: TRBD1; j_call: TRBJ1-5; v_call: TRBV5-6; cdr3_nt: TGTGCCAGCAGCTTGGGGGGACAGGGGATGCAGCCCCAGCATTTT; cdr3_aa: CASSLGGQGMQPQHF
clone_size: NA; d_call: TRBD2; j_call: TRBJ2-7; v_call: TRBV12-3/TRBV12-4; cdr3_nt: TGTGCCAGCAGTTTTAGCGGGAGGGCATCCTACGAGCAGTACTTC; cdr3_aa: CASSFSGRASYEQYF
clone_size: NA; d_call: NA; j_call: TRBJ2-7; v_call: TRBV28; cdr3_nt: TGTGCCAGCAGTTTATTTAGCGGAGGTTACGAGCAGTACTTC; cdr3_aa: CASSLFSGGYEQYF
clone_size: NA; d_call: NA; j_call: TRBJ2-2; v_call: TRBV9; cdr3_nt: TGTGCCAGCAGCGTAGATAGGACAACGAACACCGGGGAGCTGTTTTTT; cdr3_aa: CASSVDRTTNTGELFF
clone_size: few; d_call: NA; j_call: TRBJ2-7; v_call: TRBV6-5; cdr3_nt: TGTGCCAGCAGGCGGGACCATTCCTACGAGCAGTACTTC; cdr3_aa: CASRRDHSYEQYF
clone_size: NA; d_call: TRBD2; j_call: TRBJ2-7; v_call: TRBV20-1; cdr3_nt: TGCAGTGCTAGATCGCTAGCGGGAGGGCAGGGGGACGAGCAGTACTTC; cdr3_aa: CSARSLAGGQGDEQYF
clone_size: NA; d_call: TRBD1; j_call: TRBJ1-2; v_call: TRBV25-1; cdr3_nt: TGTGCCAGCAGTGATCCCGGGACAGGTACCTATGGCTACACCTTC; cdr3_aa: CASSDPGTGTYGYTF
clone_size: NA; d_call: TRBD2; j_call: TRBJ2-4; v_call: TRBV20-1; cdr3_nt: TGCAGTGCCGGCGGGAGTGCATACATTCAGTACTTC; cdr3_aa: CSAGGSAYIQYF
clone_size: NA; d_call: TRBD2; j_call: TRBJ2-3; v_call: TRBV20-1; cdr3_nt: TGCAGTGCTAGCGCACTAGCGGGAGACACAGATACGCAGTATTTT; cdr3_aa: CSASALAGDTDTQYF
clone_size: NA; d_call: NA; j_call: TRBJ2-1; v_call: TRBV1; cdr3_nt: TGCACCAGCAGCCTTAGCGGACACAATGAGCAGTTCTTC; cdr3_aa: CTSSLSGHNEQFF
clone_size: NA; d_call: NA; j_call: TRBJ2-7; v_call: TRBV20-1; cdr3_nt: TGCAGTGCTAGAAACAGGTCCTTGGAGCCCCTTTTGCGCGAGCAGTACTTC; cdr3_aa: CSARNRSLEPLLREQYF
clone_size: once; d_call: TRBD2; j_call: TRBJ2-1; v_call: TRBV20-1; cdr3_nt: TGCAGTGCTAGAGATGTTGGACTAGCGTTGGGGAATGAGCAGTTCTTC; cdr3_aa: CSARDVGLALGNEQFF
clone_size: NA; d_call: NA; j_call: TRBJ2-7; v_call: TRBV4-1; cdr3_nt: TGCGCCAGCAGCCACGACGCGGGGACCTACGAGCAGTACTTC; cdr3_aa: CASSHDAGTYEQYF
clone_size: NA; d_call: NA; j_call: TRBJ2-5; v_call: TRBV7-2; cdr3_nt: TGTGCCAGCAGCCGGATTAGTTTTCAAGAGACCCAGTACTTC; cdr3_aa: CASSRISFQETQYF
clone_size: NA; d_call: NA; j_call: TRBJ2-5; v_call: TRBV28; cdr3_nt: TGTGCCAGCAGATTACAGGGATCCGAGACCCAGTACTTC; cdr3_aa: CASRLQGSETQYF
clone_size: once; d_call: NA; j_call: TRBJ2-5; v_call: TRBV29-1; cdr3_nt: TGCAGCGCTCGGGGACGGGAGTGGACAGATGGAAGAGAGACCCAGTACTTC; cdr3_aa: CSARGREWTDGRETQYF
clone_size: NA; d_call: TRBD2; j_call: TRBJ2-3; v_call: TRBV2; cdr3_nt: TGTGCCAGCAAGGGACTAGTCTACGATACGCAGTATTTT; cdr3_aa: CASKGLVYDTQYF
clone_size: NA; d_call: NA; j_call: TRBJ1-2; v_call: TRBV30; cdr3_nt: TGTGCCTGGAGTAGGGCTGAGGGTGGCTACACCTTC; cdr3_aa: CAWSRAEGGYTF
clone_size: NA; d_call: NA; j_call: TRBJ2-6; v_call: TRBV29-1; cdr3_nt: TGCAGCGTTGAAGCTCGGGGGACAAGACACCGCTCTGGGGCCAGCGTCCTGACTTTC; cdr3_aa: CSVEARGTRHRSGASVLTF
clone_size: NA; d_call: NA; j_call: TRBJ2-7; v_call: TRBV29-1; cdr3_nt: TGCAGCGCTGAAGCCGCCTACGAGCAGTACTTC; cdr3_aa: CSAEAAYEQYF
clone_size: NA; d_call: NA; j_call: TRBJ2-3; v_call: TRBV20-1; cdr3_nt: TGCAGTGCCCCCAGGTGGGGGGAAAGCACAGATACGCAGTATTTT; cdr3_aa: CSAPRWGESTDTQYF
clone_size: NA; d_call: NA; j_call: TRBJ2-7; v_call: TRBV3-1; cdr3_nt: TGTGCCAGCAGCCAAGATGGACGGGCCTACGAGCAGTACTTC; cdr3_aa: CASSQDGRAYEQYF
clone_size: once; d_call: NA; j_call: TRBJ2-3; v_call: TRBV20-1; cdr3_nt: TGCAGTGCTAGAATTTCGGCAGATGCGCAGTATTTT; cdr3_aa: CSARISADAQYF
clone_size: NA; d_call: NA; j_call: TRBJ2-7; v_call: TRBV20-1; cdr3_nt: TGCAGTGCTAGTGGCGAAACCTACGAGCAGTACTTC; cdr3_aa: CSASGETYEQYF
clone_size: NA; d_call: TRBD2; j_call: TRBJ2-7; v_call: TRBV7-2; cdr3_nt: TGTGCCAGCAGCCTGAGGTTAGCGGGTCAATTATACGAGCAGTACTTC; cdr3_aa: CASSLRLAGQLYEQYF
clone_size: NA; d_call: NA; j_call: TRBJ1-1; v_call: TRBV7-2; cdr3_nt: TGTGCCAGCAGCATAGACCTGGACGAAGCTTTCTTT; cdr3_aa: CASSIDLDEAFF
clone_size: NA; d_call: NA; j_call: TRBJ2-3; v_call: TRBV4-2; cdr3_nt: TGTGCCAGCAGCCAAGAATGGGGAACCGGGACAAGGGTTTCTACGCAGTATTTT; cdr3_aa: CASSQEWGTGTRVSTQYF
clone_size: NA; d_call: NA; j_call: TRBJ2-7; v_call: TRBV24-1; cdr3_nt: TGTGCCACCAGTGATTTGCCCACCTCGACTACCTACGAGCAGTACTTC; cdr3_aa: CATSDLPTSTTYEQYF
clone_size: NA; d_call: NA; j_call: TRBJ2-2; v_call: TRBV20-1; cdr3_nt: TGCAGTGCTAGAGATTCGGGGCAGACGAACACCGGGGAGCTGTTTTTT; cdr3_aa: CSARDSGQTNTGELFF
clone_size: NA; d_call: NA; j_call: TRBJ2-2; v_call: TRBV11-1; cdr3_nt: TGTGCCAGCACCCAGGATGGCGTCACCGGGGAGCTGTTTTTT; cdr3_aa: CASTQDGVTGELFF
clone_size: NA; d_call: TRBD1; j_call: TRBJ2-1; v_call: TRBV7-2; cdr3_nt: TGTGCCAGCAGCGGATACCGGGACAGGGGAGAAAATGAGCAGTTCTTC; cdr3_aa: CASSGYRDRGENEQFF
clone_size: few; d_call: NA; j_call: TRBJ1-4; v_call: TRBV25-1; cdr3_nt: TGTGCCAGCAGTGAATCTGGCTCCGATGAAAAACTGTTTTTT; cdr3_aa: CASSESGSDEKLFF
clone_size: NA; d_call: NA; j_call: TRBJ2-3; v_call: TRBV6-4; cdr3_nt: TGTGCCAGCAGTGACGTGGGGGTAACCACAGATACGCAGTATTTT; cdr3_aa: CASSDVGVTTDTQYF